These 4 T cell receptor beta chains were all obtained from the same sample, sequenced in a study of long-term antiretroviral therapy in people with HIV. Assay version v3.0 of immunoSEQ was used, and it was run at survey level. Profiling relied on immunoSEQ multiplex PCR, and the TCRdb table lists in-frame clones only, not all of them. Among approximately 30,000 clones listed, about four fifths were seen once. The specimen comprised unsorted PBMCs, sampled 0.4 years after starting antiretroviral therapy. The receptors here all came from a man younger than 35 with HIV.

The chain joins TRBV6-5 to TRBJ1-3, with a tentative D call TRBD1 (6 bases). V lost 8 bases and J 4 bases, leaving 12 bases between the germline ends. The CDR3 is 13 residues long. From germline, CDR1 is MNHEY and CDR2 SVGAGI. The CDR3: CASRTEVGNTIYF. The CDR3 DNA follows: TGTGCCAGCCGGACAGAGGTGGGAAACACCATATATTTT.

This chain connects TRBV14 to TRBJ2-2; no firm D call. V lost 3 bases and J lost 4, with 12 bases in between. The CDR3 extends over 15 amino acids. The germline V gene encodes CDR1 SGHDN and CDR2 FVKESK. The CDR3 is CASSQFEFSTGELFF. The CDR3 nucleotides are TGTGCCAGCAGCCAGTTCGAATTCTCCACCGGGGAGCTGTTTTTT.

The V gene is TRBV6-1, the J gene TRBJ2-7; D is ambiguous. In germline, CDR1 is MNHNS, CDR2 SASEGT. CDR3 size: 12 residues. Deletions cut 4 bases from V and 2 bases from J, with 6 bases between. The CDR3 protein is CASSGRPYEQYF. The CDR3 DNA follows: TGTGCCAGCAGTGGTCGGCCCTACGAGCAGTACTTC.

The chain combines TRBV13 with TRBJ2-6; TRBD1 aligns across 11 bases. CDR1 is PRHDT and CDR2 is FYEKMQ in the germline V gene (reference sequence). The CDR3 length is 19 residues. V shed 0 bases and J 1 base; nucleotides not matched to a gene: 5. DNA of the CDR3: TGTGCCAGCAGCTTAGGGGCGGACAGGGGGCAGTCTGGGGCCAACGTCCTGACTTTC. Protein sequence: CASSLGADRGQSGANVLTF.